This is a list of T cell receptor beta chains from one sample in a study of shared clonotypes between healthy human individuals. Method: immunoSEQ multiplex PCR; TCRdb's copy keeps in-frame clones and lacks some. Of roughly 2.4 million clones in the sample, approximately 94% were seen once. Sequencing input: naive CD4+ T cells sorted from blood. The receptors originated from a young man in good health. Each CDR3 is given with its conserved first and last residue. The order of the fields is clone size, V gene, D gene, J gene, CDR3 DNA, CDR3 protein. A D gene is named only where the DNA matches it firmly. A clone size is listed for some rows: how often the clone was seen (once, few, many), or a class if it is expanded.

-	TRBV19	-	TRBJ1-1	TGTGCCAGTAGCGTAACTTACGGTTCTCAGGGGAACACTGAAGCTTTCTTT	CASSVTYGSQGNTEAFF
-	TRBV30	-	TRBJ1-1	TGTGCCTGGAGACCAACCGGGATTTTGAACACTGAAGCTTTCTTT	CAWRPTGILNTEAFF
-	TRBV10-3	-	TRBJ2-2	TGTGCCATCAGTGAAGTGAACACCGGGGAGCTGTTTTTT	CAISEVNTGELFF
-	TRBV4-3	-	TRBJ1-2	TGCGCCAGCAGCCAAGACAGTCCACACTATGGCTACACCTTC	CASSQDSPHYGYTF
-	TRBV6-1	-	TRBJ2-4	TGTGCCAGCAGTGAAGCTGCTCAGGGTGGCATTCAGTACTTC	CASSEAAQGGIQYF
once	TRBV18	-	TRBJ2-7	TGTGCCAGCTCACCACCGGGACCTAGCTCCTACGAGCAGTACTTC	CASSPPGPSSYEQYF
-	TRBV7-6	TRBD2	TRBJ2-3	TGTGCCAGCAGCTTAAGGGGCGGGAGTAGGTCAGATACGCAGTATTTT	CASSLRGGSRSDTQYF
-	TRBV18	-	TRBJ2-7	TGTGCCAGCTCGGAACTAAACGAGCAGTACTTC	CASSELNEQYF
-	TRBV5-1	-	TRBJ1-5	TGCGCCAGCAGCTTGGAAGGGTACAATCAGCCCCAGCATTTT	CASSLEGYNQPQHF
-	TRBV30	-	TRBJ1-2	TGTGCCTGGAGTACCGGCCCCTATGGCTACACCTTC	CAWSTGPYGYTF
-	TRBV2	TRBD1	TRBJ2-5	TGTGCCAGCAGCGAGGGCCCCCGGACAGGACGACAGTACTTC	CASSEGPRTGRQYF
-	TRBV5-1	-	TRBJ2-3	TGCGCCAGCAGGAGCGCCCTGTGGGCAGATACGCAGTATTTT	CASRSALWADTQYF
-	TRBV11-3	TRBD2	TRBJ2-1	TGTGCCAGCAGCTCCAACCTTAGCGGGGGGGTAAGGGAGCAGTTCTTC	CASSSNLSGGVREQFF
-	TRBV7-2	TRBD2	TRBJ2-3	TGTGCCAGCAGCCCCCGGACTAGCGGGAGCACAGATACGCAGTATTTT	CASSPRTSGSTDTQYF
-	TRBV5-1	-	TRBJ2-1	TGCGCCAGCAGCTTGCCTGCGGGTTCCTACAATGAGCAGTTCTTC	CASSLPAGSYNEQFF
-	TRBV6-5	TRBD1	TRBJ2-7	TGTGCCAGCAGACGGGGACAGGCGTCCTACGAGCAGTACTTC	CASRRGQASYEQYF
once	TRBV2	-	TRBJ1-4	TGTGCCAGCAGTGAACGACAAGCCAATGAAAAACTGTTTTTT	CASSERQANEKLFF
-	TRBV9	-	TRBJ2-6	TGTGCCAGCAGCGTATTTTCGGGGGCCAACGTCCTGACTTTC	CASSVFSGANVLTF
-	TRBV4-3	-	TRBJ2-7	TGCGCCAGCAGCCAAGCGTCAACCCCTACGAAGCAGTACTTC	CASSQASTPTKQYF
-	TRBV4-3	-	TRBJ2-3	TGCGCCAGCAGCCAAGACTCGGAGCCTACGCAGTATTTT	CASSQDSEPTQYF
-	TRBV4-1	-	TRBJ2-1	TGCGCCAGCAGCCCCTCCGGAGGTGGGGCCAGGGGTAATGAGCAGTTCTTC	CASSPSGGGARGNEQFF